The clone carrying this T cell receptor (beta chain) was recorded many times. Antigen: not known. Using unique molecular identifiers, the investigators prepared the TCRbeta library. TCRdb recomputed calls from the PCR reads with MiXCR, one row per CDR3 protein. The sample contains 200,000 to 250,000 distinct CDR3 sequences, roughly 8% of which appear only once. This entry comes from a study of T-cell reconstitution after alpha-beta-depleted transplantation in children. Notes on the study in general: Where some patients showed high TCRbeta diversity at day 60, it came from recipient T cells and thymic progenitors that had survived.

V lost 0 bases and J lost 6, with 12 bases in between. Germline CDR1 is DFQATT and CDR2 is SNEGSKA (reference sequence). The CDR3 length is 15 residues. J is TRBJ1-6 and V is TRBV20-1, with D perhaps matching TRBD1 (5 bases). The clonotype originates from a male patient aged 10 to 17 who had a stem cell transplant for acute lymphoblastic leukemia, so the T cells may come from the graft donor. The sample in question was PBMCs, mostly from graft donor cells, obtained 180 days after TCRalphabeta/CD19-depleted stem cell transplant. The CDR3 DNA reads TGCAGTGCTAGAGATTTGGGGCGGGTTAATTCACCCCTCCACTTT. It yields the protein CSARDLGRVNSPLHF.